This T cell receptor (beta chain) was obtained from a study of OX40 agonist ivuxolimab in advanced cancers. Produced via immunoSEQ multiplex PCR; TCRdb's table is partial and in-frame only. The sample shows around 75,000 clones, roughly 89% of them seen only once. Trimming removed 6 bases from V and 0 bases from J, with 11 bases in between. Looked up from germline, CDR1 is SQVTM and CDR2 is ANQGSEA. The CDR3 consists of 13 residues. This clone was counted a single time. This sequence was found in an adult with an advanced solid tumor such as melanoma, head and neck, liver or kidney cancer. The chain recombines TRBV29-1 with TRBJ1-1; D is possibly TRBD1 (5 bases). Sequencing used CD4+ or CD8+ T cells sorted from blood, obtained in a trial of the OX40 agonist ivuxolimab. CDR3 nucleotide sequence: TGCAGCGTCGAGGGGCAAATGAACACTGAAGCTTTCTTT. It encodes CSVEGQMNTEAFF.